These 20 T cell receptor beta chains came from one sample sequenced in a study of shared clonotypes between healthy human individuals. CD45RO negativity and positive selection for CCR7 defined naive CD8 cells, a population that excluded terminally differentiated effector memory CD45RA+ cells. TCRdb keeps only in-frame clones here, not all; method: immunoSEQ multiplex PCR. The sample consists of about 1,800,000 clones, approximately 95% of them appearing once. Sequencing used naive CD8+ T cells sorted from blood. Receptors were obtained from a man between 18 and 35 years old in good health.

The chain joins TRBV13 to TRBJ2-7; D tentatively reads TRBD1 or TRBD2 (5 bases each). Per germline, CDR1 PRHDT and CDR2 FYEKMQ (reference sequence). There are 13 residues in the CDR3. Trimming shortened V by 5 bases and J by 4 bases, and 12 bases separated the two germline ends. The CDR3 loop reads CASSEGRRYEQYF. The CDR3, as DNA: TGTGCCAGCAGCGAGGGGCGACGGTACGAGCAGTACTTC.

This clone was observed once. This chain's CDR3 is CSGQGNTGELFF. The CDR3 DNA sequence: TGCAGCGGGCAGGGGAACACCGGGGAGCTGTTTTTT. J is TRBJ2-2 and V is TRBV29-1; TRBD1 is a possible D gene (5 bases). CDR1 and CDR2 from the germline V gene are SQVTM and ANQGSEA. The CDR3 length is 12 residues. The V and J ends lost 7 bases and 1 base respectively, with 7 bases between them.

The genes are TRBV13 and TRBJ2-5; D may correspond to TRBD1 or TRBD2 (5 bases each). The CDR3 sequence is 17 residues long. Per germline, CDR1 PRHDT and CDR2 FYEKMQ (reference sequence). V was pared by 0 bases and J by 5 bases, with 19 bases between. The CDR3 region has the DNA TGTGCCAGCAGCTTAGGCTGGGACGGAGGAGGTGGTGAGACCCAGTACTTC. Translated, it gives CASSLGWDGGGGETQYF.

This chain uses TRBV4-1 with TRBJ1-5, with D unclear. With 2 bases removed from V and 2 bases from J, the gap between germline ends came to 13 bases. CDR3 length equals 16 residues. Germline V CDR1 and CDR2: MGHRA, YSYEKL. The CDR3 DNA follows: TGCGCCAGCAGCCAATCCGGAGGGTTCGGCAATCAGCCCCAGCATTTT. This translates into CASSQSGGFGNQPQHF.

This chain connects TRBV6-1 to TRBJ2-7, with TRBD1 matching over 7 bases. The ends lost 0 bases at V and 9 bases at J; junction bases unmatched: 11. The CDR3 is 15 amino acids. The V gene's germline CDR1 is MNHNS and CDR2 SASEGT. The chain's CDR3 is CASSEALTGVEGQYF. Written as DNA, the CDR3 is TGTGCCAGCAGTGAAGCCTTAACAGGGGTCGAGGGGCAGTACTTC.

V usage is TRBV27 and J usage is TRBJ2-7, with 10 nucleotides matching TRBD1. Germline assignment: CDR1 MNHEY and CDR2 SMNVEV (reference sequence). J gave up 5 bases and V 6 bases, and 13 bases lay outside the gene matches. The CDR3 loop spans 16 amino acids. This chain's CDR3 is CASRIAPGQGSHEQYF. For the CDR3, the DNA is TGTGCCAGCAGGATAGCCCCGGGACAGGGGTCCCACGAGCAGTACTTC.

The gene calls are TRBV27 and TRBJ2-1, with TRBD2 matching over 11 bases. Looked up from germline, CDR1 is MNHEY and CDR2 is SMNVEV (reference sequence). The ends lost 6 bases at V and 0 bases at J; junction bases unmatched: 16. The CDR3 is 20 residues long. CDR3 protein: CASSALVLAGGRSSYNEQFF. The CDR3 region has the DNA TGTGCCAGCAGCGCGTTGGTGCTAGCGGGGGGTCGGAGCTCCTACAATGAGCAGTTCTTC.

This clone was detected only once. The chain's CDR3 is CASSAWGDQPQHF. The CDR3 DNA reads as TGTGCCAGCAGCGCGTGGGGGGATCAGCCCCAGCATTTT. The J gene is TRBJ1-5, the V gene TRBV11-2; maybe TRBD1 (5 bases). Germline values: CDR1 SGHAT, CDR2 FQNNGV. Trimming took 5 bases from V and 5 from J, leaving 10 bases between them. This CDR3 spans 13 amino acids. Combining the CDR3 with reference TRBV11-2 and TRBJ1-5 gives the whole variable domain EAGVAQSPRYKIIEKRQSVAFWCNPISGHATLYWYQQILGQGPKLLIQFQNNGVVDDSQLPKDRFSAERLKGVDSTLKIQPAKLEDSAVYLCASSAWGDQPQHFGDGTRLSIL.

As concerns this clone: The same CDR3 arises from other DNA sequences in this sample as well. This chain uses TRBV13 with TRBJ2-3, with TRBD2 matching over 9 bases. The J segment lost 4 bases and the V segment lost 0 bases, leaving 2 bases of the junction unmatched. CDR1 and CDR2 from the germline V gene are PRHDT and FYEKMQ (reference sequence). This CDR3 has 15 residues. CDR3 sequence reads: CASSLGRGGADTQYF. Written as DNA, the CDR3 is TGTGCCAGCAGCTTAGGGCGGGGGGGCGCAGATACGCAGTATTTT. Based on the CDR3 plus reference TRBV13 and TRBJ2-3, the full variable domain is AAGVIQSPRHLIKEKRETATLKCYPIPRHDTVYWYQQGPGQDPQFLISFYEKMQSDKGSIPDRFSAQQFSDYHSELNMSSLELGDSALYFCASSLGRGGADTQYFGPGTRLTVL.

The chain joins TRBV6-1 to TRBJ2-5; D ambiguous. This CDR3 is built from 16 residues. Germline loops: CDR1 MNHNS, CDR2 SASEGT. The V and J ends lost 2 bases and 1 base respectively, with 14 bases between them. CDR3 bases: TGTGCCAGCAGTGAAAAAATTGCGTGGATCCAAGAGACCCAGTACTTC. Its translation is CASSEKIAWIQETQYF.

This clone was detected only once. The V gene is TRBV11-2, the J gene TRBJ2-7; possibly TRBD2 for D (5 bases). The CDR3 totals 15 residues. V gave up 1 base and J gave up 2 bases, with 12 bases separating them. The germline V gene encodes CDR1 SGHAT and CDR2 FQNNGV. The chain's CDR3 is CASSLVWENPYEQYF. The CDR3 DNA follows: TGTGCCAGCAGCTTAGTGTGGGAGAACCCCTACGAGCAGTACTTC.

J is TRBJ2-2 and V is TRBV11-3, with D unclear. The germline V gene has CDR1 SGHNT and CDR2 YENEEA. The CDR3 spans 13 residues. V dropped 8 bases and J dropped 1 base, with 8 bases sitting between them. The DNA for the CDR3 is TGTGCCAGCGGGCAGTGGAACACCGGGGAGCTGTTTTTT. Translating it yields CASGQWNTGELFF.

This sequence joins TRBV7-9 and TRBJ2-4, with D perhaps matching TRBD1 (6 bases). The V end lost 1 base, the J end lost 8 bases, and 21 bases lay between the germline ends. The V gene's germline CDR1 is SEHNR and CDR2 FQNEAQ (reference sequence). The length of the CDR3 is 17 residues. The CDR3 reads CASSLEGDVWMGDIQYF. CDR3 coding DNA: TGTGCCAGCAGCTTAGAGGGGGACGTTTGGATGGGTGACATTCAGTACTTC.

The rearrangement links TRBV19 to TRBJ2-7, with a weak D call TRBD2 (6 bases). V was trimmed by 5 bases and J by 5 bases, leaving 19 bases between them. This CDR3 has 15 residues. CDR1 LNHDA and CDR2 SQIVND come from the germline V gene (reference sequence). CDR3 bases: TGTGCCAGTAGTGCGATAGCGGCCCCCCTGAACGAGCAGTACTTC. Protein product: CASSAIAAPLNEQYF.

V usage is TRBV5-1 and J usage is TRBJ1-6; D is undetermined. Germline V CDR1 and CDR2: SGHRS, YFSETQ. This CDR3 comprises 8 residues. Trimming pared 6 bases from V and 12 bases from J, leaving 1 base between. CDR3 in amino acids: CASKPLHF. The DNA for the CDR3 is TGCGCCAGCAAACCCCTCCACTTT.

The V call is TRBV30, the J call TRBJ1-4; D is unresolved. CDR3 size: 12 residues. Trimming left V 3 bases short and J 8 bases short, with 10 bases between. Germline-derived CDR1 and CDR2 are GTSNPN and SVGIG (reference sequence). Written as DNA, the CDR3 is TGTGCCTGGAGCAGAGGTGAAGAAAAACTGTTTTTT. It encodes CAWSRGEEKLFF.

The chain recombines TRBV10-3 with TRBJ2-1; 8 nucleotides line up with TRBD2. With V trimmed by 0 bases and J by 6 bases, 1 base remained unmatched. In germline, CDR1 is ENHRY, CDR2 SYGVKD. This CDR3 is 14 amino acids long. CDR3 DNA: TGTGCCATCAGTGAGTCGGGACTAGGCAATGAGCAGTTCTTC. Translating gives CAISESGLGNEQFF.

This chain uses TRBV4-1 with TRBJ2-7; weak D call: TRBD1 (6 bases). Germline lookup yields CDR1 MGHRA and CDR2 YSYEKL. The CDR3 totals 14 residues. V gave up 4 bases and J gave up 0 bases, with 10 bases separating them. This chain's CDR3 is CASSPTGSSYEQYF. The CDR3 DNA reads as TGCGCCAGCAGCCCTACAGGGAGCTCCTACGAGCAGTACTTC.

This rearrangement joins TRBV11-2 to TRBJ2-2; D unresolved. This CDR3 is 15 amino acids long. Germline values: CDR1 SGHAT, CDR2 FQNNGV. V was cut by 4 bases and J by 0 bases, with 9 bases left in between. Written as DNA, the CDR3 is TGTGCCAGCAGCTACGACCTAGCGAACACCGGGGAGCTGTTTTTT. Amino acids: CASSYDLANTGELFF.

The chain is built from TRBV7-9 and TRBJ2-5; D may correspond to TRBD1 or TRBD2 (5 bases each). The CDR3 length is 14 residues. V was clipped by 5 bases and J by 3 bases, with 13 bases between them. The germline V gene has CDR1 SEHNR and CDR2 FQNEAQ (reference sequence). The CDR3 sequence is CASSPPGPKETQYF. Written as DNA, the CDR3 is TGTGCCAGCAGCCCGCCGGGGCCCAAAGAGACCCAGTACTTC.